This TCR beta chain was identified during a study of CD8+ T cells in alopecia areata. Whole-study results and caveats: Clonality in lesional scalp, especially alopecia totalis/universalis, exceeded that of normal scalp. Alphabeta T cells residing in normal skin are also sequenced in scalp samples.

Following RNA extraction, reverse transcription yielded cDNA that acted as the sequencing template. The method was immunoSEQ multiplex PCR; TCRdb's version includes in-frame clones alone and lacks a portion of them. The sample contains 150,000 to 200,000 clones, 65% to 75% of which appear only once. Note on this clone: The antigen remains undetermined.

The germline gives CDR1 LNHDA, CDR2 SQIVND (reference sequence). V lost 5 bases and J 5 bases, leaving 13 bases between the germline ends. This CDR3 is 14 amino acids long. Source: CD8+ T cells sorted from blood, taken at week 0. This clonotype originated in a human donor with alopecia areata. The V call is TRBV19, the J call TRBJ2-1, with a weak D call TRBD1 (6 bases). As DNA, the CDR3 is TGTGCCAGTAGTTGGTCCCAGGGGAACAATGAGCAGTTCTTC. This gives the protein CASSWSQGNNEQFF.